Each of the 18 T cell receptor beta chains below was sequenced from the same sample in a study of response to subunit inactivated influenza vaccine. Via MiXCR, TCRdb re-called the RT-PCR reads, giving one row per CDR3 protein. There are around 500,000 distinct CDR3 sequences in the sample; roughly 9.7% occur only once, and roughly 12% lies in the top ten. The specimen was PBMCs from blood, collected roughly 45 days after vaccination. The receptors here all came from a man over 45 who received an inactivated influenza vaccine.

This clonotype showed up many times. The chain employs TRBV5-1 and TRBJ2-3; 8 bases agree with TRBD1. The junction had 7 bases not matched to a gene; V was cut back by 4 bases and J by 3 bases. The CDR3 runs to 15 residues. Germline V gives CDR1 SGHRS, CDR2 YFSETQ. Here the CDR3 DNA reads TGCGCCAGCAGCCAGGACAGGGCCGCAACAGATACGCAGTATTTT. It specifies CASSQDRAATDTQYF.

DNA for the CDR3: TGTGCCATCAGCCGAGACAGGGGGACCGGGGAGCTGTTTTTT. Encoded protein: CAISRDRGTGELFF. This chain connects TRBV10-3 to TRBJ2-2; 9 nucleotides align to TRBD1. With 6 bases clipped from V and 5 bases from J, the junction kept 4 bases outside the gene matches. CDR1 is ENHRY and CDR2 is SYGVKD in the germline V gene. CDR3 size: 14 residues.

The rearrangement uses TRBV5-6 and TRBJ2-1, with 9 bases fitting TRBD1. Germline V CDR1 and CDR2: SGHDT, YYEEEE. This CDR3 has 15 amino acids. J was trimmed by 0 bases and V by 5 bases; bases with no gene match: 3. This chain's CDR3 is CASRKGQGSYNEQFF. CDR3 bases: TGTGCCAGCAGGAAGGGACAGGGCTCCTACAATGAGCAGTTCTTC.

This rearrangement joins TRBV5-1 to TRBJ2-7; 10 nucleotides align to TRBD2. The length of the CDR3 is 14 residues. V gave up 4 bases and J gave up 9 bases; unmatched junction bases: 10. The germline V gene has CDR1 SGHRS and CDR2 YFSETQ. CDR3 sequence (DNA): TGCGCCAGCAGCCGGGGGACTAGCGAATTCGGGCAGTACTTC. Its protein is CASSRGTSEFGQYF.

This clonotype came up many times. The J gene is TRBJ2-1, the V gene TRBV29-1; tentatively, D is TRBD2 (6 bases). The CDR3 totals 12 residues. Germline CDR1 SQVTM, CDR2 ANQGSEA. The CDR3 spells CSTREAWGEQFF. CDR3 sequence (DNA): TGCAGTACGAGGGAGGCCTGGGGGGAGCAGTTCTTC.

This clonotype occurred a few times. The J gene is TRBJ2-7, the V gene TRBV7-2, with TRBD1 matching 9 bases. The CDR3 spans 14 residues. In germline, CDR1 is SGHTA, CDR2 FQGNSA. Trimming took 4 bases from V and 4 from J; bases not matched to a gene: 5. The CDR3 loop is CASSSIGTGYEQYF. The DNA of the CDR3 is TGTGCCAGCAGCTCGATAGGGACAGGGTACGAGCAGTACTTC.

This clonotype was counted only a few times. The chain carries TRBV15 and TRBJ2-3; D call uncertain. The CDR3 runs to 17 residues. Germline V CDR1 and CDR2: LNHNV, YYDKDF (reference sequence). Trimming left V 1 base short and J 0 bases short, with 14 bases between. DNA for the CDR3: TGTGCCACCAGCAGAGGGTCGTTGGTGACTAGCACAGATACGCAGTATTTT. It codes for CATSRGSLVTSTDTQYF.

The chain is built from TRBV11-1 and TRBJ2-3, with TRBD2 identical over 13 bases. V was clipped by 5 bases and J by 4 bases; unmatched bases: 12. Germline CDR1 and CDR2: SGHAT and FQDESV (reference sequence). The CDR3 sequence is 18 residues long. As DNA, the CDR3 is TGTGCCAGCAGCCTGGGACTAGCGGGACTTCTCCTACCAGATACGCAGTATTTT. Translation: CASSLGLAGLLLPDTQYF.

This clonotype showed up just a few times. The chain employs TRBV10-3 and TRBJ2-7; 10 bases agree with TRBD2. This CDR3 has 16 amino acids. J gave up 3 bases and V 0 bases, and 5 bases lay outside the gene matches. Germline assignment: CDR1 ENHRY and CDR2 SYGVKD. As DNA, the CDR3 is TGTGCCATCAGTGAGTCAAAGGGACTAGCGATCTACGAGCAGTACTTC. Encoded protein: CAISESKGLAIYEQYF.

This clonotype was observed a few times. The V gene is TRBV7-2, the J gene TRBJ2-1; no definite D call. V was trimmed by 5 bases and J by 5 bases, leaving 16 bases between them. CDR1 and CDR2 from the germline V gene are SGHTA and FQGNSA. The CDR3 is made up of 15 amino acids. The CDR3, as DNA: TGTGCCAGCAGCCCTTTCGATACTACGGACAATGAGCAGTTCTTC. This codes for CASSPFDTTDNEQFF.

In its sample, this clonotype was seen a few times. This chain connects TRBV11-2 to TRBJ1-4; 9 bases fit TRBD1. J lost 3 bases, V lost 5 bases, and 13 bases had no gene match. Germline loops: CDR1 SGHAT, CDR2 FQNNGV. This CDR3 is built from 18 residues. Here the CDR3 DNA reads TGTGCCAGCAGCATCGGGACAGGGAATGCGCGGCCTAATGAAAAACTGTTTTTT. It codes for CASSIGTGNARPNEKLFF. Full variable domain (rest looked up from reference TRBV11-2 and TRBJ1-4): EAGVAQSPRYKIIEKRQSVAFWCNPISGHATLYWYQQILGQGPKLLIQFQNNGVVDDSQLPKDRFSAERLKGVDSTLKIQPAKLEDSAVYLCASSIGTGNARPNEKLFFGSGTQLSVL.

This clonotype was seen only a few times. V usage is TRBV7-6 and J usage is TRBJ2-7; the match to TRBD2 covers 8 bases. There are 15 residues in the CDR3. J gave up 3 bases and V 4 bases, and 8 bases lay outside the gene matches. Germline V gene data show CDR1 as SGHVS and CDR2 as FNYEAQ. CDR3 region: CASSSGTRDYYEQYF. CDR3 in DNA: TGTGCCAGCAGCTCCGGGACTAGAGATTACTACGAGCAGTACTTC. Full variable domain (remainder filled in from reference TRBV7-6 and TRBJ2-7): GAGVSQSPRYKVTKRGQDVALRCDPISGHVSLYWYRQALGQGPEFLTYFNYEAQQDKSGLPNDRFSAERPEGSISTLTIQRTEQRDSAMYRCASSSGTRDYYEQYFGPGTRLTVT.

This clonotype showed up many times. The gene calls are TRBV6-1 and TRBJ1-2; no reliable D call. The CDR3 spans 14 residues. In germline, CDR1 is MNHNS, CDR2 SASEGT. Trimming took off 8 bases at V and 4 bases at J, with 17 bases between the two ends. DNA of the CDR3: TGTGCCAGCGGCCGTGGCGCGGGGTTCTATGGCTACACCTTC. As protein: CASGRGAGFYGYTF.

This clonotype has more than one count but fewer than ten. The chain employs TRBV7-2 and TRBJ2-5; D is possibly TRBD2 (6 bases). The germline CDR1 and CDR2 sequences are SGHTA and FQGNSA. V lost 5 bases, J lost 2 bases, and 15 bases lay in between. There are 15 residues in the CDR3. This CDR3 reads CASSDRGTSQETQYF. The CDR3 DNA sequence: TGTGCCAGCAGCGACCGAGGGACTTCTCAAGAGACCCAGTACTTC.

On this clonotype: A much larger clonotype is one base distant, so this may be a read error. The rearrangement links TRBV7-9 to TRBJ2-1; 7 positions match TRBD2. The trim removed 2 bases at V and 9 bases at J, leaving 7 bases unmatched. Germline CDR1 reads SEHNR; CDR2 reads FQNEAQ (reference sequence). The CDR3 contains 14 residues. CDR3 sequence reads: CASSLHQRGGEQFF. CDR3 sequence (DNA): TGTGCCAGCAGCTTACATCAGCGGGGCGGTGAGCAGTTCTTC.

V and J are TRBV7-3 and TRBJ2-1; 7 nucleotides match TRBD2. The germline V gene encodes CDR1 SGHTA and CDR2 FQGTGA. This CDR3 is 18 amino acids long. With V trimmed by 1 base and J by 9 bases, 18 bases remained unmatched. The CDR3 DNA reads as TGTGCCAGCAGCTTAATGCCCCCGACTAGCTACACCTCCAGTGAGCAGTTCTTC. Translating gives CASSLMPPTSYTSSEQFF.

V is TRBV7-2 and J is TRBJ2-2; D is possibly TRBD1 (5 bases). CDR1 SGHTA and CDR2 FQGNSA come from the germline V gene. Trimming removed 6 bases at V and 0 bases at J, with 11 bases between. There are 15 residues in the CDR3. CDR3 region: CASSYGHSNTGELFF. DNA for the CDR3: TGTGCCAGCAGTTATGGACACTCGAACACCGGGGAGCTGTTTTTT.

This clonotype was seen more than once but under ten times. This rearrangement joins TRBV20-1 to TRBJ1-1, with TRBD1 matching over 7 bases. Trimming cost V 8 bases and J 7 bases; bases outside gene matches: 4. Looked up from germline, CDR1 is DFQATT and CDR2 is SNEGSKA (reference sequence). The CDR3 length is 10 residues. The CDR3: CSQGQIEAFF. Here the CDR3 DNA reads TGCAGTCAGGGACAGATTGAAGCTTTCTTT.